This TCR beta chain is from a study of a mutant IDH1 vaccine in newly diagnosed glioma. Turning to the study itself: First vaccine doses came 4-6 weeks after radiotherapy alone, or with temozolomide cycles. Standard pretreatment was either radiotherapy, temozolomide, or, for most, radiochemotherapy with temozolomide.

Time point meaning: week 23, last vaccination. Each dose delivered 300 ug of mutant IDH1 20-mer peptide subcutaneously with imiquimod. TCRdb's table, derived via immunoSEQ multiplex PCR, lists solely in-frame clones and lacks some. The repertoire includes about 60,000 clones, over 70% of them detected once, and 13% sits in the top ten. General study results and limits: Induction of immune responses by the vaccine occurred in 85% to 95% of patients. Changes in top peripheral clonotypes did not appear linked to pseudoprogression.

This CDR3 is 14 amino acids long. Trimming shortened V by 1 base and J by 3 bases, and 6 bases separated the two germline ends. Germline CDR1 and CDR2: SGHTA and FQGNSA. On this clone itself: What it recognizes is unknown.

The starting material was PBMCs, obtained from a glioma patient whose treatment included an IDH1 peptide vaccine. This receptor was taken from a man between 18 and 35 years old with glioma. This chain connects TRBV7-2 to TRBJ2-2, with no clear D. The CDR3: CASSLDAYTGELFF. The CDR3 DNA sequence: TGTGCCAGCAGCTTAGATGCGTACACCGGGGAGCTGTTTTTT. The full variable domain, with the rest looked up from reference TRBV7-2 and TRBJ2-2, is GAGVSQSPSNKVTEKGKDVELRCDPISGHTALYWYRQSLGQGLEFLIYFQGNSAPDKSGLPSDRFSAERTGGSVSTLTIQRTQQEDSAVYLCASSLDAYTGELFFGEGSRLTVL.